The T cell receptor beta chain described here comes from a study of T cells in localized non-small cell lung cancer. As to this clone: Its cognate antigen is unknown.

General observations from the study: Maximal T cell clonality occurred in uninvolved adjacent lung, with tumor ranking below it.

Here immunoSEQ multiplex PCR was the method, and the copy in TCRdb shows in-frame clones only, minus some. The sample carries around 94,000 clones, approximately 86% recorded once. V lost 5 bases and J lost 2, with 12 bases in between. The germline V gene encodes CDR1 GTSNPN and CDR2 SVGIG (reference sequence). The length of the CDR3 is 14 residues. V gene TRBV30 combines with J gene TRBJ1-4, with no clear D. The sequences come from peripheral blood, collected before any cancer treatment. This clonotype was sampled from a man aged 40 to 70 with stage I squamous cell lung carcinoma. CDR3 region: CAWEPYRTNEKLFF. Written as DNA, the CDR3 is TGTGCCTGGGAGCCCTATAGGACTAATGAAAAACTGTTTTTT.